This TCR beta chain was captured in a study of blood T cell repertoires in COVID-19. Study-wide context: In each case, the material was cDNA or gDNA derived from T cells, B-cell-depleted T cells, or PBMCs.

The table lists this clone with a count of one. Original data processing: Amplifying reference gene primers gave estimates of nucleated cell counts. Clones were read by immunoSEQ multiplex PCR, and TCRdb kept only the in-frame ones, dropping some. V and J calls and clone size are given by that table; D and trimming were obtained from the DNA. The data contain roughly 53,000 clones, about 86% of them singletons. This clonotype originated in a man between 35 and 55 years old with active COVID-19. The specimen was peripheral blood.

The CDR3 DNA sequence: TGTGCCAGCAGCTTTAGCCTGGATGAGCAGTTCTTC. Amino acids: CASSFSLDEQFF. The rearrangement links TRBV9 to TRBJ2-1, with no clear D. Looked up from germline, CDR1 is SGDLS and CDR2 is YYNGEE. The CDR3 is made up of 12 amino acids. Trimming took off 4 bases at V and 8 bases at J, with 10 bases between the two ends.